These 26 T cell receptor beta chains were sequenced from one sample in a study of blood T cell repertoires in COVID-19. The repertoire was sequenced with immunoSEQ multiplex PCR; TCRdb's copy has only in-frame clones and lacks some. The sample yields hundreds of thousands of clones, 85% seen once. Specimen: PBMCs or T cells enriched from blood (not recorded which). The receptors were sampled from a woman aged 25 to 39 who had been exposed to COVID-19.

The gene calls are TRBV30 and TRBJ1-2, with 11 bases matching TRBD1. The CDR3 is made up of 14 amino acids. J lost 7 bases, V lost 2 bases, and 6 bases had no gene match. Germline lookup yields CDR1 GTSNPN and CDR2 SVGIG (reference sequence). The CDR3 loop reads CAWSYLGTGGGYTF. CDR3 bases: TGTGCCTGGAGTTACCTCGGGACAGGGGGTGGCTACACCTTC.

This chain connects TRBV12-3 or TRBV12-4 to TRBJ2-5; D possibly corresponds to TRBD2 (7 bases). V was pared by 5 bases and J by 5 bases, with 12 bases between. The CDR3 is made up of 13 amino acids. The DNA for the CDR3 is TGTGCCAGCAGTGTGGGGGGGCAGGAGACCCAGTACTTC. As protein: CASSVGGQETQYF.

This clone was recorded only once. This chain uses TRBV9 with TRBJ1-3; D possibly corresponds to TRBD1 (5 bases). The V end lost 4 bases, the J end lost 0 bases, and 17 bases lay between the germline ends. CDR1 and CDR2 (germline): SGDLS, YYNGEE. The CDR3 sequence is 17 residues long. CDR3 residues: CASSLKPTGYSGNTIYF. In nucleotides, the CDR3 is TGTGCCAGCAGCTTGAAGCCCACAGGATACTCTGGAAACACCATATATTTT.

The chain carries TRBV10-3 and TRBJ2-1; 9 nucleotides match TRBD2. With V trimmed by 3 bases and J by 1 base, 7 bases remained unmatched. Germline loops: CDR1 ENHRY, CDR2 SYGVKD. The CDR3 sequence is 17 residues long. The CDR3 coding sequence is TGTGCCATCAGTGACCCCGTTAGCGGGAGATCCTACAATGAGCAGTTCTTC. It specifies CAISDPVSGRSYNEQFF.

The V call is TRBV28, the J call TRBJ2-1, with TRBD1 identical over 7 bases. The CDR3 contains 15 residues. J lost 3 bases, V lost 6 bases, and 8 bases had no gene match. The V gene's germline CDR1 is MDHEN and CDR2 SYDVKM. CDR3 DNA: TGTGCCAGCAGCGCATCGGCAGGGGGCTACAATGAGCAGTTCTTC. This codes for CASSASAGGYNEQFF.

This clone turned up a few times. The gene calls are TRBV5-1 and TRBJ1-1, with 8 bases aligning to TRBD1. Looked up from germline, CDR1 is SGHRS and CDR2 is YFSETQ. The CDR3 sequence is 16 residues long. The V gene end was trimmed by 0 bases and the J gene end by 1 base; junction bases not matched to a gene: 5. The CDR3 loop is CASSLVGDRQNTEAFF. In DNA form, the CDR3 reads TGCGCCAGCAGCTTGGTGGGGGACAGGCAGAACACTGAAGCTTTCTTT. The complete variable domain, with remaining parts taken from reference TRBV5-1 and TRBJ1-1, reads KAGVTQTPRYLIKTRGQQVTLSCSPISGHRSVSWYQQTPGQGLQFLFEYFSETQRNKGNFPGRFSGRQFSNSRSEMNVSTLELGDSALYLCASSLVGDRQNTEAFFGQGTRLTVV.

The chain links TRBV2 to TRBJ2-1; 9 bases are shared with TRBD2. CDR3 size: 15 residues. Germline trimming cut 6 bases from V and 5 bases from J; bases unmatched to any gene: 8. In germline, CDR1 is SNHLY, CDR2 FYNNEI. The CDR3 nucleotides are TGTGCCAGCAGGGAGGTTAGCGGGGGTCACAATGAGCAGTTCTTC. Translated, it gives CASREVSGGHNEQFF.

V and J are TRBV6-5 and TRBJ2-5; the D gene is possibly TRBD1 (6 bases). Trimming shortened V by 10 bases and J by 5 bases, and 14 bases separated the two germline ends. The CDR3 is 12 amino acids. From germline, CDR1 is MNHEY and CDR2 SVGAGI. CDR3 residues: CATHQGTETQYF. The CDR3 DNA reads as TGTGCCACTCACCAGGGGACGGAGACCCAGTACTTC.

This sequence joins TRBV4-2 and TRBJ2-5; 10 nucleotides align to TRBD1. Germline V gene lookup returns CDR1 LGHNA and CDR2 YNFKEQ. The V gene end was trimmed by 4 bases and the J gene end by 3 bases; junction bases not matched to a gene: 2. This CDR3 contains 14 residues. The chain's CDR3 is CASSRGTGEETQYF. The CDR3 DNA sequence: TGTGCCAGCAGCCGGGGGACAGGGGAAGAGACCCAGTACTTC.

V usage is TRBV11-1 and J usage is TRBJ2-7; 7 bases are shared with TRBD1. Germline loops: CDR1 SGHAT, CDR2 FQDESV (reference sequence). The V segment lost 5 bases and the J segment 3 bases; nucleotides outside the gene matches: 4. There are 13 residues in the CDR3. The CDR3 region has the DNA TGTGCCAGCAGCCCTGGGACAGACTACGAGCAGTACTTC. This codes for CASSPGTDYEQYF.

The gene calls are TRBV9 and TRBJ2-3, with 7 nucleotides matching TRBD2. CDR3 length: 15 residues. Looked up from germline, CDR1 is SGDLS and CDR2 is YYNGEE. V gave up 3 bases and J gave up 0 bases; unmatched junction bases: 4. CDR3 sequence reads: CASSGSGVSTDTQYF. In DNA, the CDR3 is TGTGCCAGCAGCGGCAGCGGGGTAAGCACAGATACGCAGTATTTT.

This rearrangement joins TRBV5-1 to TRBJ2-5; D is unclear. V lost 4 bases, J lost 0 bases, and 7 bases lay in between. The germline V gene encodes CDR1 SGHRS and CDR2 YFSETQ. CDR3 length: 13 amino acids. The CDR3 DNA follows: TGCGCCAGCAGCCCCCGGTACCAAGAGACCCAGTACTTC. It encodes CASSPRYQETQYF.

The chain has TRBV10-3 and TRBJ1-2; 8 bases are shared with TRBD1. The CDR3 runs 13 residues. The V segment lost 4 bases and the J segment 3 bases; nucleotides outside the gene matches: 1. Per the germline V gene, CDR1 is ENHRY and CDR2 is SYGVKD. CDR3: CAISAGGDYGYTF. CDR3 bases: TGTGCCATCAGTGCAGGGGGCGACTATGGCTACACCTTC.

This clone was seen a single time. The rearrangement joins TRBV5-5 to TRBJ2-5, with a tentative D call TRBD2 (6 bases). V was pared by 2 bases and J by 2 bases, with 13 bases between. The CDR3 spans 15 residues. Germline V gives CDR1 SGHKS, CDR2 YYEKEE (reference sequence). The CDR3, as DNA: TGTGCCAGCAGCTTTCGGACTACCAATCAAGAGACCCAGTACTTC. It codes for CASSFRTTNQETQYF.

In DNA, the CDR3 is TGTGCCAGCGGATTTTCTACAGGGGCAGGAGACTATGGCTACACCTTC. Translating it yields CASGFSTGAGDYGYTF. J is TRBJ1-2 and V is TRBV7-9, with 7 bases identical to TRBD1. The CDR3 length is 16 residues. The V gene end was trimmed by 8 bases and the J gene end by 3 bases; junction bases not matched to a gene: 15. Germline V gives CDR1 SEHNR, CDR2 FQNEAQ (reference sequence).

The V call is TRBV6-5, the J call TRBJ1-1; D gene uncertain. V lost 7 bases and J lost 1, with 13 bases in between. Per germline, CDR1 MNHEY and CDR2 SVGAGI. This CDR3 comprises 14 residues. The CDR3 nucleotides read TGTGCCAGCAAGGAGTTGGCTGGGAACACTGAAGCTTTCTTT. This translates into CASKELAGNTEAFF.

This clone was found once. CDR3 DNA: TGTGCCAGCAGCTTCCGCATCCTCGGGACTGAAGCTTTCTTT. Translating it yields CASSFRILGTEAFF. The chain is built from TRBV7-8 and TRBJ1-1; no firm D call. There are 14 residues in the CDR3. V was pared by 3 bases and J by 5 bases, with 13 bases between. Germline-derived CDR1 and CDR2 are SGHVS and FQNEAQ.

A few counts support this clone. The rearrangement joins TRBV5-4 to TRBJ2-2; TRBD1 matches at 8 bases. The ends lost 4 bases at V and 3 bases at J; junction bases unmatched: 8. The CDR3 covers 16 residues. In germline, CDR1 is SGHNT, CDR2 YYREEE (reference sequence). The CDR3 reads CASSGRTGWYTGELFF. In nucleotides, the CDR3 is TGTGCCAGCAGCGGACGGACAGGGTGGTACACCGGGGAGCTGTTTTTT. The whole variable domain, remainder taken from reference TRBV5-4 and TRBJ2-2, is ETGVTQSPTHLIKTRGQQVTLRCSSQSGHNTVSWYQQALGQGPQFIFQYYREEENGRGNFPPRFSGLQFPNYSSELNVNALELDDSALYLCASSGRTGWYTGELFFGEGSRLTVL.

This chain joins TRBV27 and TRBJ2-1, with D maybe TRBD2 (5 bases). The germline V and J ends were trimmed by 6 bases and 7 bases, with 19 bases remaining between them. This CDR3 contains 15 residues. Per the germline V gene, CDR1 is MNHEY and CDR2 is SMNVEV (reference sequence). The CDR3 nucleotides read TGTGCCAGCAGCCGACTACATCGAAATCAGAATGAGCAGTTCTTC. It translates to CASSRLHRNQNEQFF.

The J gene is TRBJ1-2, the V gene TRBV27; D is unclear. The germline CDR1 and CDR2 sequences are MNHEY and SMNVEV (reference sequence). V was shortened by 3 bases and J by 8 bases, with 13 bases between the two germline ends. The CDR3 runs to 13 residues. The CDR3 DNA reads TGTGCCAGCAGTTTCATTGGTAGCGACGGCTACACCTTC. It codes for CASSFIGSDGYTF.

The chain employs TRBV27 and TRBJ2-1; the match to TRBD1 covers 9 bases. The CDR3 loop spans 15 amino acids. The germline gives CDR1 MNHEY, CDR2 SMNVEV (reference sequence). V was clipped by 5 bases and J by 7 bases; unmatched bases: 9. CDR3 nucleotides: TGTGCCAGCAGTCTGATCGGGACAGGGTTAAATGAGCAGTTCTTC. This codes for CASSLIGTGLNEQFF.

V usage is TRBV28 and J usage is TRBJ1-1, with a weak D call TRBD1 (6 bases). V gave up 5 bases and J gave up 1 base, with 14 bases separating them. The CDR3 has 15 amino acids. Germline V CDR1 and CDR2: MDHEN, SYDVKM. Here the CDR3 reads CASSLYRVSNTEAFF. CDR3 DNA sequence: TGTGCCAGCAGTCTCTACAGGGTTTCGAACACTGAAGCTTTCTTT.

The sample holds a few counts of this clone. V and J are TRBV5-4 and TRBJ2-2; D might be TRBD1 (6 bases). V lost 5 bases and J lost 1, with 18 bases in between. The length of the CDR3 is 17 residues. Germline values: CDR1 SGHNT, CDR2 YYREEE (reference sequence). This CDR3 is CASRILNRDGNTGELFF. CDR3 nucleotides: TGTGCCAGCAGGATACTGAACAGGGACGGGAACACCGGGGAGCTGTTTTTT.

The rearrangement joins TRBV7-9 to TRBJ2-7, with 13 nucleotides matching TRBD2. J was trimmed by 2 bases and V by 10 bases; bases with no gene match: 11. Looked up from germline, CDR1 is SEHNR and CDR2 is FQNEAQ (reference sequence). There are 16 residues in the CDR3. Written as DNA, the CDR3 is TGTGCCATTGTGGGACTAGCGGGACAAGCCACCTACGAGCAGTACTTC. Amino acids: CAIVGLAGQATYEQYF.

This clone has a handful of counts. The genes are TRBV28 and TRBJ2-2, with TRBD2 as a possible D gene (6 bases). The germline V gene encodes CDR1 MDHEN and CDR2 SYDVKM. Trimming removed 6 bases from V and 2 bases from J, with 10 bases in between. CDR3 size: 14 residues. CDR3 DNA sequence: TGTGCCAGCAGAGGGACTTTAAACACCGGGGAGCTGTTTTTT. Its protein is CASRGTLNTGELFF.

The chain carries TRBV19 and TRBJ2-3; TRBD1 might be the D (5 bases). The V gene lost 5 bases and the J gene lost 0 bases, with 15 bases spanning the gap. Germline assignment: CDR1 LNHDA and CDR2 SQIVND (reference sequence). CDR3 size: 16 residues. As DNA, the CDR3 is TGTGCCAGTAGTCCTCAGACAGCGACAAGCACAGATACGCAGTATTTT. The encoded protein is CASSPQTATSTDTQYF. Full variable domain (remainder filled in from reference TRBV19 and TRBJ2-3): DGGITQSPKYLFRKEGQNVTLSCEQNLNHDAMYWYRQDPGQGLRLIYYSQIVNDFQKGDIAEGYSVSREKKESFPLTVTSAQKNPTAFYLCASSPQTATSTDTQYFGPGTRLTVL.